These 19 T cell receptor beta chains were sequenced from one sample in a study of cytotoxic CD8 clonotypes in ibrutinib-treated CLL. Repertoires were generated with immunoSEQ multiplex PCR, while TCRdb's copy carries only in-frame clones and drops some. The sample has 110,000 to 150,000 clones, roughly 90% seen once. Sequencing used PBMCs, obtained after 12 months of ibrutinib treatment. These receptor sequences come from a human donor with chronic lymphocytic leukemia.

J is TRBJ2-5 and V is TRBV2; D uncertain. V was pared by 6 bases and J by 3 bases, with 8 bases between. The germline CDR1 and CDR2 sequences are SNHLY and FYNNEI. The CDR3 sequence is 12 residues long. Here the CDR3 reads CASSGREETQYF. Here the CDR3 DNA reads TGTGCCAGCAGCGGACGTGAAGAGACCCAGTACTTC.

CDR3 bases: TGTGCCAGCAGCTTGTGGGTAGGGAGCTCCTACAATGAGCAGTTCTTC. This gives the protein CASSLWVGSSYNEQFF. The V gene is TRBV5-6, the J gene TRBJ2-1; TRBD2 might be the D (5 bases). CDR1 and CDR2 from the germline V gene are SGHDT and YYEEEE. Trimming removed 1 base from V and 0 bases from J, with 11 bases in between. The CDR3 covers 16 residues.

The chain recombines TRBV30 with TRBJ2-7; 9 bases line up with TRBD2. This CDR3 contains 18 residues. The germline gives CDR1 GTSNPN, CDR2 SVGIG (reference sequence). V lost 0 bases, J lost 4 bases, and 16 bases stayed unmatched. For the CDR3, the DNA is TGTGCCTGGAGTGTACTGAGCGGACTAGCGAAGATTCCGTACGAGCAGTACTTC. Its translation: CAWSVLSGLAKIPYEQYF. The whole variable domain, filled in from reference TRBV30 and TRBJ2-7, reads SQTIHQWPATLVQPVGSPLSLECTVEGTSNPNLYWYRQAAGRGLQLLFYSVGIGQISSEVPQNLSASRPQDRQFILSSKKLLLSDSGFYLCAWSVLSGLAKIPYEQYFGPGTRLTVT.

The chain couples TRBV10-1 to TRBJ2-7; D may correspond to TRBD1 or TRBD2 (5 bases each). The CDR3 length is 13 residues. V gave up 5 bases and J gave up 4 bases, with 12 bases separating them. Germline V lookup: CDR1 WNHNN, CDR2 SYGVQD (reference sequence). This CDR3 reads CASSWGREYEQYF. Written as DNA, the CDR3 is TGCGCCAGCAGTTGGGGCAGGGAGTACGAGCAGTACTTC.

J is TRBJ2-5 and V is TRBV2, with D hard to call. CDR3 length: 16 amino acids. V shed 9 bases and J shed 5 bases, with 25 bases lying between them. CDR1 is SNHLY and CDR2 is FYNNEI in the germline V gene. The CDR3 DNA follows: TGTGCCAGTTATGGCCCGCCGAGGCCGGGTGGGGAGACCCAGTACTTC. Its translation is CASYGPPRPGGETQYF.

The rearrangement uses TRBV19 and TRBJ2-5; D may be TRBD2 (5 bases). V was trimmed by 3 bases and J by 1 base, leaving 15 bases between them. The CDR3 length is 16 residues. CDR1 and CDR2 from the germline V gene are LNHDA and SQIVND (reference sequence). CDR3 amino acids: CASSMSGPGSQETQYF. The CDR3, as DNA: TGTGCCAGTAGTATGAGTGGCCCGGGGAGCCAAGAGACCCAGTACTTC. The full variable domain, with the rest looked up from reference TRBV19 and TRBJ2-5, is DGGITQSPKYLFRKEGQNVTLSCEQNLNHDAMYWYRQDPGQGLRLIYYSQIVNDFQKGDIAEGYSVSREKKESFPLTVTSAQKNPTAFYLCASSMSGPGSQETQYFGPGTRLLVL.

CDR3 sequence: CASSPGLAGAYEQYF. The CDR3 nucleotides read TGTGCCAGCTCACCCGGACTAGCGGGAGCCTACGAGCAGTACTTC. The chain links TRBV18 to TRBJ2-7; 13 bases match TRBD2. Per germline, CDR1 KGHSH and CDR2 LQKENI. The trim removed 3 bases at V and 2 bases at J, leaving 1 base unmatched. The CDR3 is 15 residues long.

This clone has only one observation. This chain uses TRBV27 with TRBJ1-5; D may be TRBD1 (5 bases). This CDR3 is built from 15 residues. The germline V and J ends were trimmed by 5 bases and 7 bases, with 18 bases remaining between them. Per germline, CDR1 MNHEY and CDR2 SMNVEV (reference sequence). The CDR3 spells CASSPGTHPSQPQHF. The CDR3, as DNA: TGTGCCAGCAGTCCCGGGACCCATCCCTCGCAGCCCCAGCATTTT.

The J gene is TRBJ1-4, the V gene TRBV18; D is unclear. The CDR3 is 13 amino acids. Germline values: CDR1 KGHSH, CDR2 LQKENI. The V and J ends lost 1 base and 5 bases respectively, with 5 bases between them. CDR3: CASSPRENEKLFF. The CDR3 coding sequence is TGTGCCAGCTCACCACGCGAGAATGAAAAACTGTTTTTT.

This sequence joins TRBV6-5 and TRBJ2-7, with 7 bases matching TRBD2. Germline assignment: CDR1 MNHEY and CDR2 SVGAGI. Unmatched junction bases numbered 9, after V lost 7 bases and J lost 0 bases. This CDR3 has 15 amino acids. CDR3 nucleotides: TGTGCCAGCATCTCTTGGCGGGGGAGCTCCTACGAGCAGTACTTC. Its translation: CASISWRGSSYEQYF.

The V gene is TRBV4-1, the J gene TRBJ2-7; the D is unclear. Germline-derived CDR1 and CDR2 are MGHRA and YSYEKL. This CDR3 comprises 16 residues. Trimming shortened V by 0 bases and J by 3 bases, and 15 bases separated the two germline ends. The CDR3 region has the DNA TGCGCCAGCAGCCAAGATATGGCAGAAGCCGGCTACGAGCAGTACTTC. Encoded protein: CASSQDMAEAGYEQYF.

The chain combines TRBV27 with TRBJ1-5; D perhaps matches TRBD1 (5 bases). The CDR3 spans 13 residues. Trimming removed 4 bases at V and 7 bases at J, with 11 bases between. In germline, CDR1 is MNHEY, CDR2 SMNVEV (reference sequence). CDR3 loop: CASSSRGGQPQHF. CDR3 in DNA: TGTGCCAGCAGTTCCCGGGGGGGGCAGCCCCAGCATTTT.

The V gene is TRBV15, the J gene TRBJ2-2, with unresolved D. V lost 0 bases to trimming and J lost 4 bases, with 9 bases between them. The CDR3 is 15 residues long. Germline CDR1 reads LNHNV; CDR2 reads YYDKDF (reference sequence). The CDR3 nucleotides are TGTGCCACCAGCAGAGATCGGGTTGGCACCGGGGAGCTGTTTTTT. This codes for CATSRDRVGTGELFF.

This chain uses TRBV19 with TRBJ2-7; D gene unclear. From germline, CDR1 is LNHDA and CDR2 SQIVND (reference sequence). CDR3 length equals 12 residues. V was shortened by 9 bases and J by 2 bases, with 11 bases between the two germline ends. CDR3 bases: TGTGCCAGCTCCAGGTGGCCCTACGAGCAGTACTTC. Protein product: CASSRWPYEQYF.

The chain combines TRBV6-6 with TRBJ2-1; 9 positions match TRBD1. Trimming cost V 8 bases and J 9 bases; bases outside gene matches: 14. This CDR3 region has 15 residues. CDR1 is MNHNY, CDR2 SVGAGI, per germline (reference sequence). The CDR3: CASYSGTGYFSEQFF. The DNA of the CDR3 is TGTGCCAGCTACTCCGGGACAGGGTATTTTAGTGAGCAGTTCTTC.

The V call is TRBV6-5, the J call TRBJ1-4, with D unresolved. Trimming removed 2 bases from V and 2 bases from J, with 9 bases in between. CDR1 MNHEY and CDR2 SVGAGI come from the germline V gene. The CDR3 is 15 amino acids. The CDR3 loop reads CASSYDSGTNEKLFF. CDR3 DNA sequence: TGTGCCAGCAGTTACGACTCCGGGACTAATGAAAAACTGTTTTTT.

J is TRBJ1-1 and V is TRBV12-5; 11 bases align to TRBD1. The V gene end was trimmed by 5 bases and the J gene end by 7 bases; junction bases not matched to a gene: 6. CDR3 size: 14 residues. Germline assignment: CDR1 LGHNT and CDR2 FRNRAP. The CDR3 loop reads CASGRDRGFVEAFF. The CDR3 DNA follows: TGTGCTAGTGGTCGGGACAGGGGGTTTGTTGAAGCTTTCTTT.

This clone came up once. The V call is TRBV28, the J call TRBJ2-2; 7 nucleotides match TRBD2. The CDR3 sequence is 13 residues long. Unmatched junction bases numbered 6, after V lost 8 bases and J lost 6 bases. Germline CDR1 reads MDHEN; CDR2 reads SYDVKM. DNA of the CDR3: TGTGCCAGCTGGGCGGGAGCTTCCGGGGAGCTGTTTTTT. Protein product: CASWAGASGELFF.

The chain's CDR3 is CASRSPGTGAYEQYF. The CDR3 DNA follows: TGTGCCAGCAGGTCCCCCGGGACAGGGGCCTACGAGCAGTACTTC. The rearrangement uses TRBV27 and TRBJ2-7; 10 bases align to TRBD1. CDR3 length: 15 residues. V trimming: 6 bases; J trimming: 2 bases; junction bases outside the gene matches: 7. Germline assignment: CDR1 MNHEY and CDR2 SMNVEV (reference sequence).